Here is one TCR beta chain with its context. The antigen is unknown. Repertoires were generated with immunoSEQ multiplex PCR, while TCRdb's copy carries only in-frame clones and drops some. Of 30,000 or so clones in the sample, over 65% are singletons; the top ten hold about 9%. This entry comes from a study of vaccination effects on CD4 cells after COVID-19. Study-level findings and limits: Both infection-induced and vaccine-induced clones contracted markedly at late post-vaccination timepoints.

After expansion with viral peptide pools in the ViraFEST assay, antigen-specific CD4+ T cells were sequenced. After roughly 10 days in culture, the CD4+ T cells were isolated. Each participant was given two doses of one vaccine (BNT162b2 or mRNA-1273). Neither prior SARS-CoV-2 infection nor positive nucleocapsid antibodies were present in the vaccine recipients. Replacing half the medium with IL-2 medium was done on days 3 and 7. CDR3 size: 14 residues. Between the trimmed V and J ends, which lost 1 base and 0 bases, there was a span of 3 bases. Germline values: CDR1 MGHDK, CDR2 SYGVNS. Sequencing was performed on CD4+ T cells from PBMCs cultured with HCoV-NL63 spike peptides, taken after COVID-19 vaccination. The sequence was obtained from a human donor who received a COVID-19 vaccine. The chain is built from TRBV25-1 and TRBJ2-2; D not certain. CDR3: CASSEWANTGELFF. The DNA of the CDR3 is TGTGCCAGCAGTGAATGGGCGAACACCGGGGAGCTGTTTTTT.